One sample yielded the 10 T cell receptor beta chains listed below, sequenced in a study of OX40 agonist ivuxolimab in advanced cancers. Repertoires were generated with immunoSEQ multiplex PCR, while TCRdb's copy carries only in-frame clones and drops some. The sample consists of about 74,000 clones, 84% of them appearing once. Sequenced material: CD4+ or CD8+ T cells sorted from blood, taken in a trial of the OX40 agonist ivuxolimab. These receptors were collected from an adult with an advanced solid tumor such as melanoma, head and neck, liver or kidney cancer.

V gene TRBV4-2 combines with J gene TRBJ1-2; unclear D gene. This CDR3 is built from 16 residues. CDR1 and CDR2 (germline): LGHNA, YNFKEQ. V was trimmed by 2 bases and J by 4 bases, leaving 17 bases between them. DNA for the CDR3: TGTGCCAGCAGCCAAACCCTGGCAGACTCTGGCTATGGCTACACCTTC. As protein: CASSQTLADSGYGYTF.

The V gene is TRBV7-6, the J gene TRBJ2-7; 8 bases are a match to TRBD1. This CDR3 is built from 15 residues. With 3 bases clipped from V and 5 bases from J, the junction kept 9 bases outside the gene matches. Germline assignment: CDR1 SGHVS and CDR2 FNYEAQ. In nucleotides, the CDR3 is TGTGCCAGCAGCTTTGGGCAGGGGGCGCTCAACGAGCAGTACTTC. Amino acid sequence: CASSFGQGALNEQYF.

The J gene is TRBJ2-3, the V gene TRBV18; D is tentatively TRBD1 or TRBD2 (5 bases each). Germline CDR1 reads KGHSH; CDR2 reads LQKENI. The V end lost 2 bases, the J end lost 4 bases, and 10 bases lay between the germline ends. CDR3 length: 14 residues. The CDR3: CASSPIRDADTQYF. In DNA form, the CDR3 reads TGTGCCAGCTCACCAATCAGGGACGCAGATACGCAGTATTTT.

The sample holds one count of this clone. This chain connects TRBV10-3 to TRBJ2-7, with 8 bases that match TRBD1. Germline-derived CDR1 and CDR2 are ENHRY and SYGVKD. The junction had 0 bases not matched to a gene; V was cut back by 2 bases and J by 6 bases. The CDR3 covers 12 residues. The CDR3 DNA reads TGTGCCATCAGTGAGGGGACAGGCGAGCAGTACGTC. Translating it yields CAISEGTGEQYV.

V gene TRBV4-1 combines with J gene TRBJ1-2, with no clear D. The V end was cut by 0 bases, the J end by 4 bases, with 18 bases between. The CDR3 runs to 17 residues. From germline, CDR1 is MGHRA and CDR2 YSYEKL. The CDR3 nucleotides read TGCGCCAGCAGCCAAGATGAGAAGGAGGTAGTCGGCTATGGCTACACCTTC. Residues: CASSQDEKEVVGYGYTF.

The chain is built from TRBV7-9 and TRBJ2-5, with 7 nucleotides matching TRBD2. CDR1 and CDR2 from the germline V gene are SEHNR and FQNEAQ (reference sequence). This CDR3 comprises 15 residues. Losses at the gene ends were 3 bases for V and 3 bases for J; bases not matched to a gene: 7. The CDR3 sequence is CASSFTPGLEETQYF. The CDR3, as DNA: TGTGCCAGCAGCTTTACCCCCGGACTAGAAGAGACCCAGTACTTC.

The chain carries TRBV18 and TRBJ2-1, with TRBD2 as a possible D gene (5 bases). V was shortened by 3 bases and J by 7 bases, with 10 bases between the two germline ends. The V gene's germline CDR1 is KGHSH and CDR2 LQKENI. CDR3 length equals 13 residues. CDR3 amino acids: CASSPETGNEQFF. CDR3 in DNA: TGTGCCAGCTCACCTGAGACGGGGAATGAGCAGTTCTTC.

Only a few counts were recorded for this clone. This chain connects TRBV5-5 to TRBJ2-1; D is unclear. Germline V gene sequence: CDR1 SGHKS, CDR2 YYEKEE (reference sequence). Trimming left V 4 bases short and J 9 bases short, with 17 bases between. This CDR3 spans 14 amino acids. CDR3 in amino acids: CASSLDRWRGEQFF. DNA for the CDR3: TGTGCCAGCAGCCTGGACCGGTGGAGAGGTGAGCAGTTCTTC.

The chain uses TRBV7-6 and TRBJ2-7; D gene ambiguous. The CDR3 is 14 residues long. Between the trimmed V and J ends, which lost 0 bases and 2 bases, there was a span of 8 bases. The germline V gene encodes CDR1 SGHVS and CDR2 FNYEAQ. CDR3 sequence (DNA): TGTGCCAGCAGCTTAGCAACTGGGGCCTACGAGCAGTACTTC. It yields the protein CASSLATGAYEQYF. Supplemented by reference TRBV7-6 and TRBJ2-7, the full variable domain reads GAGVSQSPRYKVTKRGQDVALRCDPISGHVSLYWYRQALGQGPEFLTYFNYEAQQDKSGLPNDRFSAERPEGSISTLTIQRTEQRDSAMYRCASSLATGAYEQYFGPGTRLTVT.

The CDR3 DNA reads as TGTGCCAGCAGTGGCCTGCAGAGGCCCAACGTCCTGACTTTC. Its translation is CASSGLQRPNVLTF. The chain joins TRBV2 to TRBJ2-6; D is unclear. Trimming removed 4 bases at V and 8 bases at J, with 12 bases between. This CDR3 comprises 14 residues. CDR1 is SNHLY and CDR2 is FYNNEI in the germline V gene.